Listed here are 16 T cell receptor beta chains from one sample, sequenced in a study of T cell responses to AZD1222 COVID-19 vaccine (dated by TCRdb to the early 2020s). Libraries were constructed by the immunoSEQ multiplex PCR assay. This immuneACCESS table, as held by TCRdb, lists in-frame sequences with V and J called but not all clones. Of the missing ones, under half trace to an unresolved V gene in checked studies; the others have no known cause. This sample gives about 200,000 clones in total; around nine tenths of them show up just once. Together, the top ten hold roughly 4% of the sample. In the paper's terms, the time point label means: about 28 days (+/-7) after the second vaccine dose. The treatment or condition label corresponds to: meningococcal conjugate vaccine given as trial control. This material consisted of peripheral blood, taken 28 days after the second dose of the MenACWY control vaccine. The receptors derive from an adult who received the MenACWY meningococcal vaccine as a control.

The chain combines TRBV6-2 or TRBV6-3 with TRBJ2-7, with TRBD1 matching 8 bases. The germline V gene has CDR1 MNHEY and CDR2 SVGEGT. This CDR3 region has 14 residues. J lost 0 bases, V lost 6 bases, and 4 bases had no gene match. The CDR3 spells CASSNRGSSYEQYF. Here the CDR3 DNA reads TGTGCCAGCAGCAACAGGGGGAGCTCCTACGAGCAGTACTTC.

This rearrangement joins TRBV11-1 to TRBJ1-2; no firm D call. Germline CDR1 and CDR2: SGHAT and FQDESV (reference sequence). The CDR3 loop spans 12 amino acids. Between the trimmed V and J ends, which lost 4 bases and 4 bases, there was a span of 7 bases. CDR3 sequence (DNA): TGTGCCAGCAGCTCGGAGGGCTATGGCTACACCTTC. Its protein product is CASSSEGYGYTF.

This chain joins TRBV11-1 and TRBJ1-2; maybe TRBD1 (5 bases). Trimming shortened V by 7 bases and J by 3 bases, and 9 bases separated the two germline ends. The CDR3 sequence is 12 residues long. Germline V gene sequence: CDR1 SGHAT, CDR2 FQDESV (reference sequence). The CDR3 sequence: CASNRQYYGYTF. The CDR3 bases are TGTGCCAGCAACCGACAGTACTATGGCTACACCTTC.

The rearrangement links TRBV19 to TRBJ1-5; the D is unclear. V lost 5 bases and J 2 bases, leaving 13 bases between the germline ends. In germline, CDR1 is LNHDA, CDR2 SQIVND (reference sequence). The CDR3 has 15 amino acids. CDR3 nucleotide sequence: TGTGCCAGTAGTCCCGGCCTTGCGGGCAATCAGCCCCAGCATTTT. Translation gives CASSPGLAGNQPQHF.

The rearrangement uses TRBV27 and TRBJ2-3, with TRBD2 matching over 13 bases. The V gene end was trimmed by 6 bases and the J gene end by 0 bases; junction bases not matched to a gene: 9. The CDR3 consists of 18 residues. The V gene's germline CDR1 is MNHEY and CDR2 SMNVEV (reference sequence). The DNA for the CDR3 is TGTGCCAGCAGCTTACCGGGACTAGCGGGACCTAGCACAGATACGCAGTATTTT. This codes for CASSLPGLAGPSTDTQYF.

The chain has TRBV6-2 or TRBV6-3 and TRBJ2-5, with 7 bases aligning to TRBD1. V lost 0 bases to trimming and J lost 4 bases; unmatched junction nucleotides: 5. The CDR3 contains 15 residues. The germline gives CDR1 MNHEY, CDR2 SVGEGT. CDR3 amino acids: CASSYSDRVVETQYF. CDR3 coding DNA: TGTGCCAGCAGTTACTCTGACAGGGTAGTAGAGACCCAGTACTTC.

This chain uses TRBV28 with TRBJ1-3, with TRBD1 matching 7 bases. This CDR3 has 15 residues. V lost 8 bases and J lost 0; bases outside the gene matches: 7. CDR1 MDHEN and CDR2 SYDVKM come from the germline V gene. CDR3 amino acids: CASLDRVVSGNTIYF. The CDR3 DNA reads TGTGCCAGCTTAGACAGGGTTGTCTCTGGAAACACCATATATTTT.

The chain employs TRBV9 and TRBJ1-4, with TRBD1 as a possible D gene (5 bases). Trimming removed 5 bases at V and 7 bases at J, with 27 bases between. The CDR3 extends over 18 amino acids. CDR1 is SGDLS, CDR2 YYNGEE, per germline. In nucleotides, the CDR3 is TGTGCCAGCAGTGCCTCCGGGACCGGGACGAGGTACGGTGAAAAACTGTTTTTT. Protein: CASSASGTGTRYGEKLFF.

CDR3: CASSFPGDPSHRNEQFF. Here the CDR3 DNA reads TGTGCCAGCAGCTTTCCTGGGGATCCATCTCACCGGAATGAGCAGTTCTTC. The rearrangement uses TRBV7-3 and TRBJ2-1; D call uncertain. The germline V gene encodes CDR1 SGHTA and CDR2 FQGTGA. This CDR3 comprises 17 residues. The V end was cut by 3 bases, the J end by 7 bases, with 22 bases between.

The genes are TRBV27 and TRBJ1-2, with D tentatively TRBD1 (6 bases). The length of the CDR3 is 13 residues. CDR1 and CDR2 (germline): MNHEY, SMNVEV (reference sequence). V was shortened by 7 bases and J by 8 bases, with 17 bases between the two germline ends. DNA of the CDR3: TGTGCCAGCAAGGGGGTGGGGGCGTCGGGCTACACCTTC. It is translated as CASKGVGASGYTF.

This clone has just one count. This rearrangement joins TRBV24-1 to TRBJ2-3; 11 nucleotides agree with TRBD2. Unmatched junction bases numbered 9, after V lost 4 bases and J lost 4 bases. This CDR3 spans 17 amino acids. Germline V gene lookup returns CDR1 KGHDR and CDR2 SFDVKD. The CDR3 DNA follows: TGTGCCACCAGTGACCCCCCACTAGCGGGAGCTGCAGATACGCAGTATTTT. Translated: CATSDPPLAGAADTQYF.

For the CDR3, the DNA is TGTGCCAGCAGTGAACTAGCGAGCACAGATACGCAGTATTTT. Its protein product is CASSELASTDTQYF. The chain uses TRBV6-4 and TRBJ2-3; 7 bases match TRBD2. This CDR3 is 14 amino acids long. The germline CDR1 and CDR2 sequences are MRHNA and SNTAGT. Trimming cost V 3 bases and J 0 bases; bases outside gene matches: 0.

The CDR3 region has the DNA TGTGCCAGCAGTCTCGACAGGGGGAGACCTTTCTTT. Its protein product is CASSLDRGRPFF. The genes are TRBV6-5 and TRBJ1-1, with 9 bases that match TRBD1. Losses at the gene ends were 5 bases for V and 12 bases for J; bases not matched to a gene: 7. Germline lookup yields CDR1 MNHEY and CDR2 SVGAGI. The CDR3 is 12 amino acids.

V gene TRBV7-2 combines with J gene TRBJ2-5, with 8 bases fitting TRBD2. V trimming: 3 bases; J trimming: 4 bases; junction bases outside the gene matches: 7. There are 15 residues in the CDR3. CDR1 is SGHTA, CDR2 FQGNSA, per germline. DNA for the CDR3: TGTGCCAGCAGCTTGGGCGGGGGGCATCGAGAGACCCAGTACTTC. It translates to CASSLGGGHRETQYF.

The chain is built from TRBV7-2 and TRBJ1-1; TRBD1 might be the D (6 bases). The CDR3 has 11 amino acids. Trimming pared 7 bases from V and 10 bases from J, leaving 13 bases between. Per germline, CDR1 SGHTA and CDR2 FQGNSA. The DNA of the CDR3 is TGTGCCAGCACTCTAGGGGGGGGAGCTTTCTTT. It specifies CASTLGGGAFF.

This clone has a single count. This specimen includes other DNA sequences encoding the same CDR3. The chain uses TRBV27 and TRBJ2-1; the match to TRBD2 covers 11 bases. Germline V gene sequence: CDR1 MNHEY, CDR2 SMNVEV (reference sequence). CDR3 length: 13 amino acids. V was clipped by 3 bases and J by 9 bases; unmatched bases: 1. The CDR3 loop is CASSLGTSGEQFF. The DNA of the CDR3 is TGTGCCAGCAGTTTGGGGACTAGCGGTGAGCAGTTCTTC.